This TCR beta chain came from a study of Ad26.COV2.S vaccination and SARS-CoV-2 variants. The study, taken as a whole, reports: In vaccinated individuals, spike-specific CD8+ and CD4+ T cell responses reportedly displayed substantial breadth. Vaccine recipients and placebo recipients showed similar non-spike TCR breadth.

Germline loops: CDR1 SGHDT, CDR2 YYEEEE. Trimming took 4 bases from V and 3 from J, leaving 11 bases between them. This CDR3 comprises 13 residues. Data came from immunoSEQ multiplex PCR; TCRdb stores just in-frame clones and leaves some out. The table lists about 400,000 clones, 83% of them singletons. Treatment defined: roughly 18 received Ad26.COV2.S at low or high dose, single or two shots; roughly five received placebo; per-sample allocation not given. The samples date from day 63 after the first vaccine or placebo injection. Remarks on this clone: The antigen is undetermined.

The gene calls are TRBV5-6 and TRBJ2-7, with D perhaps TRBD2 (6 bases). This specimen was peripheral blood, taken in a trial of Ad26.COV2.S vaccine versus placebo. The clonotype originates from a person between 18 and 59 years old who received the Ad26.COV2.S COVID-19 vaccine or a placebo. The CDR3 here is CASSAGPIYEQYF. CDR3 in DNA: TGTGCCAGCAGCGCGGGACCGATCTACGAGCAGTACTTC.